The following is a T cell receptor beta chain sequence with its context. This specimen comes from a study of T cell changes during pregnancy in multiple sclerosis. Germline V gene lookup returns CDR1 MDHEN and CDR2 SYDVKM. The ends were cut back, 5 bases at V and 7 bases at J, with 5 bases in the middle. CDR3 length equals 11 residues. Produced via immunoSEQ multiplex PCR; TCRdb's table is partial and in-frame only. Among more than 15,000 clones listed, 87% were seen once. The starting material was CD8+ T cells from peripheral blood mononuclear cells, obtained in the third trimester of pregnancy. The chain carries TRBV28 and TRBJ1-4; D gene unclear. The receptor's source is a female donor in good health, enrolled as a control in a pregnancy study. The CDR3 nucleotides read TGTGCCAGCAGTCCCCGTGAAAAACTGTTTTTT. Amino acid sequence: CASSPREKLFF.